This TCR beta chain was retrieved from a study of CD8 T cells in Susac syndrome. The RNA, about 0.45 to 1 ug, was put through reverse transcription using random hexamers. Amplification of TCR beta CDR3 spanned 54 Vbeta and 13 Jbeta via immunoSEQ multiplex PCR. TCRdb itself ran the immunoSEQ multiplex PCR reads through MiXCR, one entry per CDR3 protein. The data contain about 300,000 distinct CDR3 sequences, 89% of them singletons. The sequenced sample consisted of CD8+ T cells from PBMCs. The clonotype was recovered from a human donor with multiple sclerosis.

This chain's CDR3 is CSARDDLGQNTGELFF. The CDR3 DNA follows: TGCAGTGCTAGGGACGACCTCGGCCAGAACACCGGGGAGCTGTTTTTT. This chain uses TRBV20-1 with TRBJ2-2; D remains unclear. The V and J ends lost 3 bases and 1 base respectively, with 15 bases between them. The length of the CDR3 is 16 residues. Germline-derived CDR1 and CDR2 are DFQATT and SNEGSKA (reference sequence).